This T cell receptor (beta chain) was retrieved from a study of somatic mutations in cytotoxic T cells in rheumatoid arthritis. Notes on the study in general: Some patients, about an eighth of the 65, had a largest CD8+ clone that exceeded 20% of CD8+ cells. Within the rheumatoid arthritis patients, CD8+ clonality went up as age increased (Spearman r ~ 0.5). The same was not true of the healthy controls.

In its sample, this clone was seen once. Antigen unknown. The CDR3 length is 15 residues. V lost 8 bases and J lost 3, with 19 bases in between. The germline CDR1 and CDR2 sequences are SNHLY and FYNNEI. Clones were sequenced by immunoSEQ multiplex PCR, and TCRdb holds only the in-frame ones, with some missing. In the table there are 15,000 to 20,000 clones, 60% to 80% of which are singletons. Sequencing was done on a sample of CD8+ T cells sorted from blood. J is TRBJ1-2 and V is TRBV2, with D tentatively TRBD1 (5 bases). The source is an adult with rheumatoid arthritis. The CDR3 protein is CASGYRRGAYYGYTF. The CDR3, as DNA: TGTGCCAGCGGATATCGGCGAGGGGCGTACTATGGCTACACCTTC.